Below, 21 T cell receptor beta chains from the same sample are listed, as sequenced in a study of cytomegalovirus exposure and HLA in healthy donors. Clones were read by immunoSEQ multiplex PCR, and TCRdb kept only the in-frame ones, dropping some. The sample carries a few hundred thousand clones, around 90% recorded once. The sample was PBMCs. These TCRs come from a man in his thirties or forties in good health and CMV-seronegative.

The chain couples TRBV7-9 to TRBJ1-4, with D hard to call. The V end lost 5 bases, the J end lost 4 bases, and 23 bases lay between the germline ends. Germline V CDR1 and CDR2: SEHNR, FQNEAQ (reference sequence). CDR3 length: 18 residues. CDR3 amino acids: CASSQWSAYRGYNEKLFF. CDR3 sequence (DNA): TGTGCCAGCAGCCAATGGTCCGCTTACCGGGGATATAATGAAAAACTGTTTTTT.

This chain uses TRBV29-1 with TRBJ1-2, with a tentative D call TRBD1 (6 bases). Trimming took off 2 bases at V and 2 bases at J, with 12 bases between the two ends. The germline V gene encodes CDR1 SQVTM and CDR2 ANQGSEA. This CDR3 contains 14 residues. CDR3 sequence: CSVEPGHLNYGYTF. The CDR3 nucleotides read TGCAGCGTTGAACCGGGACACCTGAACTATGGCTACACCTTC.

J is TRBJ2-7 and V is TRBV5-5; 12 bases match TRBD2. The CDR3 loop spans 14 amino acids. Germline CDR1 SGHKS, CDR2 YYEKEE (reference sequence). Trimming took 3 bases from V and 2 from J; bases not matched to a gene: 0. CDR3 nucleotide sequence: TGTGCCAGCAGCTCTAGCGGGGGGGCCTACGAGCAGTACTTC. Translation: CASSSSGGAYEQYF.

The chain carries TRBV19 and TRBJ1-2; D possibly corresponds to TRBD1 (5 bases). Between the trimmed V and J ends, which lost 5 bases and 1 base, there was a span of 17 bases. The CDR3 consists of 16 residues. Germline values: CDR1 LNHDA, CDR2 SQIVND (reference sequence). The CDR3 here is CASSPPRGNLNYGYTF. The CDR3 DNA sequence: TGTGCCAGTAGTCCCCCTAGGGGCAACCTTAACTATGGCTACACCTTC.

CDR3 region: CASSPSTGEDQPQHF. The CDR3 DNA reads TGTGCCAGCAGTCCAAGTACAGGGGAAGATCAGCCCCAGCATTTT. V and J are TRBV2 and TRBJ1-5; 7 bases align to TRBD1. The CDR3 spans 15 residues. The V gene end was trimmed by 5 bases and the J gene end by 5 bases; junction bases not matched to a gene: 9. Germline values: CDR1 SNHLY, CDR2 FYNNEI.

The chain is built from TRBV7-9 and TRBJ2-4; possible D gene TRBD2, 6 bases. The CDR3 has 16 residues. Germline CDR1 reads SEHNR; CDR2 reads FQNEAQ (reference sequence). V lost 3 bases, J lost 5 bases, and 17 bases lay in between. The CDR3 here is CASSFRLEGGQNIQYF. The CDR3 DNA sequence: TGTGCCAGCAGCTTCCGGCTGGAGGGTGGTCAAAACATTCAGTACTTC.

The rearrangement uses TRBV11-2 and TRBJ2-7; TRBD1 matches at 10 bases. With V trimmed by 1 base and J by 6 bases, 9 bases remained unmatched. This CDR3 spans 16 amino acids. The germline V gene encodes CDR1 SGHAT and CDR2 FQNNGV. Here the CDR3 reads CASSLGRGTGEGEQYF. The CDR3 DNA reads TGTGCCAGCAGCTTAGGCCGCGGGACAGGGGAAGGCGAGCAGTACTTC.

The chain recombines TRBV25-1 with TRBJ2-7; 10 bases are shared with TRBD2. V shed 3 bases, J shed 1 base, and the junction held 9 bases outside the gene matches. Germline V gene sequence: CDR1 MGHDK, CDR2 SYGVNS. The CDR3 runs 17 residues. In nucleotides, the CDR3 is TGTGCCAGCAGTGATTGGATTAGCGGGGGGAAGTCCTACGAGCAGTACTTC. It encodes CASSDWISGGKSYEQYF.

In its sample, this clone was seen once. The V and J genes are TRBV5-4 and TRBJ1-5; D unclear. The CDR3 is 15 amino acids. CDR1 SGHNT and CDR2 YYREEE come from the germline V gene (reference sequence). V was trimmed by 4 bases and J by 0 bases, leaving 11 bases between them. The CDR3 coding sequence is TGTGCCAGCAGCCGCGGCGGGGATAGCAATCAGCCCCAGCATTTT. This sequence encodes CASSRGGDSNQPQHF.

The gene calls are TRBV28 and TRBJ1-4; D is possibly TRBD1 (5 bases). Trimming pared 3 bases from V and 8 bases from J, leaving 13 bases between. Germline V lookup: CDR1 MDHEN, CDR2 SYDVKM. CDR3 size: 14 residues. The CDR3 is CASSFSPGKEKLFF. CDR3 nucleotide sequence: TGTGCCAGCAGTTTCTCACCAGGGAAAGAAAAACTGTTTTTT. Based on the CDR3 plus reference TRBV28 and TRBJ1-4, the full variable domain is DVKVTQSSRYLVKRTGEKVFLECVQDMDHENMFWYRQDPGLGLRLIYFSYDVKMKEKGDIPEGYSVSREKKERFSLILESASTNQTSMYLCASSFSPGKEKLFFGSGTQLSVL.

This clone occurred a few times. V usage is TRBV19 and J usage is TRBJ2-7, with a weak D call TRBD1 (6 bases). CDR1 is LNHDA and CDR2 is SQIVND in the germline V gene (reference sequence). This CDR3 comprises 15 residues. V lost 1 base and J 3 bases, leaving 13 bases between the germline ends. The CDR3 sequence: CASSIVGQRGYEQYF. The CDR3, as DNA: TGTGCCAGTAGTATAGTAGGACAGAGAGGCTACGAGCAGTACTTC.

The V gene is TRBV6-5, the J gene TRBJ2-1; TRBD1 aligns across 7 bases. The V segment lost 2 bases and the J segment 4 bases; nucleotides outside the gene matches: 5. The CDR3 is made up of 15 amino acids. Germline CDR1 reads MNHEY; CDR2 reads SVGAGI. CDR3: CASSYGDSPYNEQFF. CDR3 sequence (DNA): TGTGCCAGCAGTTACGGGGACAGCCCATACAATGAGCAGTTCTTC.

Only a few counts were recorded for this clone. The rearrangement links TRBV6-5 to TRBJ1-5; D possibly corresponds to TRBD1 (6 bases). The CDR3 is 14 residues long. V gave up 6 bases and J gave up 5 bases, with 14 bases separating them. The germline gives CDR1 MNHEY, CDR2 SVGAGI. Written as DNA, the CDR3 is TGTGCCAGCAGCCCAGGGGCTGAGTATCAGCCCCAGCATTTT. Protein product: CASSPGAEYQPQHF.

V gene TRBV7-6 combines with J gene TRBJ1-1; 9 bases are shared with TRBD1. Germline CDR1 and CDR2: SGHVS and FNYEAQ. The CDR3 totals 22 residues. With 3 bases clipped from V and 5 bases from J, the junction kept 28 bases outside the gene matches. CDR3 DNA sequence: TGTGCCAGCAGCTTTAGAAGCTTAGAGGCTCTTACAGGGGGCGGAGAAAGGACTGAAGCTTTCTTT. This sequence encodes CASSFRSLEALTGGGERTEAFF.

The chain recombines TRBV4-1 with TRBJ2-7; 12 nucleotides line up with TRBD2. This CDR3 spans 16 amino acids. The germline gives CDR1 MGHRA, CDR2 YSYEKL. Losses at the gene ends were 0 bases for V and 4 bases for J; bases not matched to a gene: 4. CDR3 bases: TGCGCCAGCAGCCAAGATCTACTAGCGGGGGGATACGAGCAGTACTTC. Its translation: CASSQDLLAGGYEQYF.

The chain has TRBV11-2 and TRBJ2-7; tentatively, D is TRBD2 (5 bases). V lost 4 bases and J 1 base, leaving 14 bases between the germline ends. This CDR3 comprises 15 residues. Germline-derived CDR1 and CDR2 are SGHAT and FQNNGV. CDR3 sequence (DNA): TGTGCCAGCAGCTGGCTTGGCGGGCCGTCCTACGAGCAGTACTTC. Translated, it gives CASSWLGGPSYEQYF.

The chain couples TRBV5-6 to TRBJ2-7; TRBD1 is a possible D gene (6 bases). The germline V gene has CDR1 SGHDT and CDR2 YYEEEE. The CDR3 length is 14 residues. V was trimmed by 4 bases and J by 5 bases, leaving 16 bases between them. Written as DNA, the CDR3 is TGTGCCAGCAGCCCTGGGGGCCGAATCCACGAGCAGTACTTC. Protein product: CASSPGGRIHEQYF. Variable domain in full (rest from reference TRBV5-6 and TRBJ2-7): DAGVTQSPTHLIKTRGQQVTLRCSPKSGHDTVSWYQQALGQGPQFIFQYYEEEERQRGNFPDRFSGHQFPNYSSELNVNALLLGDSALYLCASSPGGRIHEQYFGPGTRLTVT.

This clone was observed a handful of times. The sample has other DNA sequences that encode this CDR3 too. The chain is built from TRBV4-1 and TRBJ1-5; possible D gene TRBD1, 6 bases. Germline CDR1 reads MGHRA; CDR2 reads YSYEKL. The CDR3 covers 15 residues. Trimming left V 0 bases short and J 0 bases short, with 6 bases between. CDR3 sequence (DNA): TGCGCCAGCAGCCAAGACAGGGGTAGCAATCAGCCCCAGCATTTT. Its translation is CASSQDRGSNQPQHF.

This chain joins TRBV2 and TRBJ1-4; D not resolved. The CDR3 totals 13 residues. Germline CDR1 SNHLY, CDR2 FYNNEI. V gave up 8 bases and J gave up 5 bases, with 12 bases separating them. The CDR3 region has the DNA TGTGCCAGCGATGGCGGTTCGAATGAAAAACTGTTTTTT. This codes for CASDGGSNEKLFF.

This chain links TRBV7-9 with TRBJ1-2, with 8 nucleotides matching TRBD1. Germline V gives CDR1 SEHNR, CDR2 FQNEAQ (reference sequence). J was trimmed by 3 bases and V by 5 bases; bases with no gene match: 11. The CDR3 spans 16 residues. CDR3 DNA: TGTGCCAGCAGCCCGCCTGGGACAGGCTTCGACTATGGCTACACCTTC. It yields the protein CASSPPGTGFDYGYTF.

V usage is TRBV7-9 and J usage is TRBJ1-2, with 7 bases identical to TRBD1. The ends lost 1 base at V and 3 bases at J; junction bases unmatched: 14. CDR1 and CDR2 from the germline V gene are SEHNR and FQNEAQ (reference sequence). The CDR3 runs to 18 residues. The DNA of the CDR3 is TGTGCCAGCAGCTTAGTTCGTTATCGGGACAGCAGCCACTATGGCTACACCTTC. As protein: CASSLVRYRDSSHYGYTF. Drawing the rest from reference TRBV7-9 and TRBJ1-2, the complete variable domain is DTGVSQNPRHKITKRGQNVTFRCDPISEHNRLYWYRQTLGQGPEFLTYFQNEAQLEKSRLLSDRFSAERPKGSFSTLEIQRTEQGDSAMYLCASSLVRYRDSSHYGYTFGSGTRLTVV.